These T cell receptor beta chains were read from a single sample in a study of blood T cell repertoires in COVID-19. Here immunoSEQ multiplex PCR was the method, and the copy in TCRdb shows in-frame clones only, minus some. The sample lists under 250,000 clones, around 80% occurring once. The sample comprised peripheral blood. These receptors all come from a middle-aged man with active or convalescent COVID-19. The CDR3 runs from the conserved cysteine through the conserved F or W. A D gene is named only where the DNA matches it firmly. Clone size is shown for a subset of rows, as once, few, many or a class of expanded clone.

V gene: TRBV9; clone size: .; D gene: TRBD1; J gene: TRBJ1-3; CDR3 protein: CASSPRDSGNTIYF
V gene: TRBV7-9; clone size: .; D gene: .; J gene: TRBJ2-5; CDR3 protein: CASSPGVAAQYF
V gene: TRBV4-1; clone size: .; D gene: TRBD1; J gene: TRBJ2-3; CDR3 protein: CASSAWTGGSDTQYF
V gene: TRBV24-1; clone size: .; D gene: .; J gene: TRBJ1-1; CDR3 protein: CATSDYDRSGAFF
V gene: TRBV9; clone size: .; D gene: .; J gene: TRBJ2-1; CDR3 protein: CASSVEQGLAYNEQFF
V gene: TRBV10-2; clone size: .; D gene: TRBD1; J gene: TRBJ1-2; CDR3 protein: CASLGDRGGYGYTF
V gene: TRBV7-2; clone size: .; D gene: TRBD1; J gene: TRBJ2-1; CDR3 protein: CASSRPGTGSGYEQFF
V gene: TRBV9; clone size: .; D gene: TRBD1; J gene: TRBJ2-3; CDR3 protein: CASSVGTGLGTQYF
V gene: TRBV7-9; clone size: .; D gene: TRBD2; J gene: TRBJ2-2; CDR3 protein: CASSSGTSHFVGELFF
V gene: TRBV5-1; clone size: .; D gene: .; J gene: TRBJ2-7; CDR3 protein: CASSLTVYEQYF
V gene: TRBV10-3; clone size: .; D gene: TRBD1; J gene: TRBJ1-3; CDR3 protein: CAISETPSTGRSGNTIYF
V gene: TRBV19; clone size: .; D gene: TRBD1; J gene: TRBJ1-5; CDR3 protein: CASRRQGDSLSNQPQHF
V gene: TRBV7-9; clone size: .; D gene: .; J gene: TRBJ2-3; CDR3 protein: CASSLYTDTQYF
V gene: TRBV6-5; clone size: .; D gene: .; J gene: TRBJ1-6; CDR3 protein: CASSYQPQGYNSPLHF
V gene: TRBV6-1; clone size: .; D gene: .; J gene: TRBJ1-5; CDR3 protein: CASSEAYGISNQPQHF
V gene: TRBV29-1; clone size: .; D gene: .; J gene: TRBJ1-1; CDR3 protein: CSVGLQGSEAFF
V gene: TRBV3-1/TRBV3-2; clone size: .; D gene: TRBD2; J gene: TRBJ2-5; CDR3 protein: CASSHPGAGGDQETQYF
V gene: TRBV7-9; clone size: few; D gene: .; J gene: TRBJ1-4; CDR3 protein: CASSLVGVGSNEKLFF
V gene: TRBV3-1/TRBV3-2; clone size: .; D gene: .; J gene: TRBJ1-6; CDR3 protein: CASSPGTKGNSPLHF
V gene: TRBV27; clone size: .; D gene: TRBD1; J gene: TRBJ1-3; CDR3 protein: CASSLMPGTGPGNTIYF
V gene: TRBV6-5; clone size: .; D gene: TRBD1; J gene: TRBJ1-2; CDR3 protein: CASRPGTGVNGYTF
V gene: TRBV2; clone size: .; D gene: TRBD2; J gene: TRBJ2-5; CDR3 protein: CASSEGGWIQYF
V gene: TRBV5-3; clone size: .; D gene: TRBD1; J gene: TRBJ1-5; CDR3 protein: CARSSGTGGLYSNQPQHF
V gene: TRBV5-6; clone size: few; D gene: .; J gene: TRBJ2-5; CDR3 protein: CASSPTPWGSETQYF
V gene: TRBV24-1; clone size: once; D gene: .; J gene: TRBJ1-2; CDR3 protein: CATSVVLAPYGYTF
V gene: TRBV5-1; clone size: .; D gene: .; J gene: TRBJ1-5; CDR3 protein: CASSFGPVGNQPQHF
V gene: TRBV5-6; clone size: once; D gene: .; J gene: TRBJ1-3; CDR3 protein: CASSWGPAGNTIYF
V gene: TRBV6-6; clone size: once; D gene: .; J gene: TRBJ1-1; CDR3 protein: CASSYEGTEAFF
V gene: TRBV9; clone size: .; D gene: .; J gene: TRBJ2-5; CDR3 protein: CASSVTGGAQETQYF
V gene: TRBV28; clone size: .; D gene: .; J gene: TRBJ2-2; CDR3 protein: CASRAAPNTGELFF
V gene: TRBV28; clone size: .; D gene: TRBD1; J gene: TRBJ2-7; CDR3 protein: CASSPGGDRAWYEQYF
V gene: TRBV7-9; clone size: .; D gene: TRBD1; J gene: TRBJ2-4; CDR3 protein: CASSLEGGDIQYF
V gene: TRBV7-9; clone size: .; D gene: .; J gene: TRBJ1-1; CDR3 protein: CASSLPSLNTEAFF
V gene: TRBV25-1; clone size: .; D gene: TRBD1; J gene: TRBJ1-1; CDR3 protein: CASSETGVHTEAFF
V gene: TRBV3-1/TRBV3-2; clone size: .; D gene: .; J gene: TRBJ2-3; CDR3 protein: CASSQGASPTTDTQYF
V gene: TRBV24-1; clone size: .; D gene: .; J gene: TRBJ2-7; CDR3 protein: CATSDFRGYEQYF
V gene: TRBV5-1; clone size: .; D gene: TRBD1; J gene: TRBJ1-1; CDR3 protein: CASSSGGASGNTEAFF
V gene: TRBV6-4; clone size: .; D gene: .; J gene: TRBJ1-2; CDR3 protein: CASSGPGRANYGYTF
V gene: TRBV7-3; clone size: once; D gene: .; J gene: TRBJ1-1; CDR3 protein: CASSLDSRYTEAFF
V gene: TRBV7-9; clone size: .; D gene: TRBD1; J gene: TRBJ2-7; CDR3 protein: CASSSTGTGVSYEQYF
V gene: TRBV29-1; clone size: .; D gene: TRBD1; J gene: TRBJ1-2; CDR3 protein: CSVAASDRVKHGYTF
V gene: TRBV4-2; clone size: .; D gene: .; J gene: TRBJ2-1; CDR3 protein: CASSQDLPAGSDNEQFF